The 20 T cell receptor beta chains presented below share a single source sample, sequenced in a study of stem cell transplantation in POMP-related autoinflammatory disease. This table comes from immunoSEQ multiplex PCR, and its TCRdb copy is limited to in-frame clones, with some not included. This repertoire shows more than 20,000 clones, roughly 80% found once; its top ten account for 2% to 3%. The source material was CD4+ T cells from PBMCs, sampled before stem cell transplantation. These receptors were collected from a human donor with POMP-related autoinflammation and immune dysregulation (PRAID).

The V call is TRBV6-5, the J call TRBJ2-2, with D possibly being TRBD1 (6 bases). This CDR3 contains 14 residues. The V gene lost 8 bases and the J gene lost 1 base, with 11 bases spanning the gap. Germline assignment: CDR1 MNHEY and CDR2 SVGAGI. The DNA for the CDR3 is TGTGCCAGCCGGACAGCCCAGAACACCGGGGAGCTGTTTTTT. Translation gives CASRTAQNTGELFF.

V and J are TRBV6-1 and TRBJ2-5, with D unclear. Looked up from germline, CDR1 is MNHNS and CDR2 is SASEGT. Trimming removed 5 bases from V and 3 bases from J, with 7 bases in between. The CDR3 sequence is 12 residues long. In DNA form, the CDR3 reads TGTGCCAGCAGTTTTACGAAAGAGACCCAGTACTTC. Its protein product is CASSFTKETQYF.

This chain joins TRBV9 and TRBJ2-2; D is perhaps TRBD2 (5 bases). CDR1 and CDR2 from the germline V gene are SGDLS and YYNGEE. This CDR3 has 16 amino acids. The V end was cut by 0 bases, the J end by 1 base, with 10 bases between. The CDR3 reads CASSVAPGLNTGELFF. Here the CDR3 DNA reads TGTGCCAGCAGCGTAGCCCCGGGGTTGAACACCGGGGAGCTGTTTTTT.

The genes are TRBV9 and TRBJ1-5, with 7 bases lining up with TRBD1. The CDR3 is 14 amino acids. V gave up 3 bases and J gave up 4 bases; unmatched junction bases: 4. Germline values: CDR1 SGDLS, CDR2 YYNGEE. CDR3 coding DNA: TGTGCCAGCAGCGCGGGACAGCTTAATCAGCCCCAGCATTTT. Translation gives CASSAGQLNQPQHF.

In this sample, this clone turned up a few times. The rearrangement links TRBV2 to TRBJ2-1; D may be TRBD1 (6 bases). The CDR3 consists of 14 residues. Germline CDR1 and CDR2: SNHLY and FYNNEI. V was shortened by 4 bases and J by 5 bases, with 12 bases between the two germline ends. The CDR3 DNA reads TGTGCCAGCAGTGCGCGGCAGGGGCACAATGAGCAGTTCTTC. This codes for CASSARQGHNEQFF.

The CDR3, as DNA: TGCAGCGGAGGACAGAGCAATGAGCAGTTCTTC. Translating it yields CSGGQSNEQFF. This chain links TRBV29-1 with TRBJ2-1; D is perhaps TRBD1 (6 bases). Germline assignment: CDR1 SQVTM and CDR2 ANQGSEA. V was clipped by 7 bases and J by 6 bases, with 10 bases between them. CDR3 length: 11 amino acids.

This clone has just one count. This chain joins TRBV6-5 and TRBJ2-5; 8 bases match TRBD1. The CDR3 has 14 residues. Germline-derived CDR1 and CDR2 are MNHEY and SVGAGI. J was trimmed by 1 base and V by 6 bases; bases with no gene match: 4. Here the CDR3 DNA reads TGTGCCAGCAGCGACAGGGGACGCCAAGAGACCCAGTACTTC. It specifies CASSDRGRQETQYF.

This chain uses TRBV10-2 with TRBJ2-1, with D hard to call. CDR1 is WSHSY, CDR2 SAAADI, per germline. The V end lost 0 bases, the J end lost 10 bases, and 13 bases lay between the germline ends. This CDR3 contains 14 residues. CDR3 bases: TGCGCCAGCAGTGAGTCCCGGTTAGCTTGGGAGCAGTTCTTC. The encoded protein is CASSESRLAWEQFF.

The chain couples TRBV6-6 to TRBJ2-4; the D is unclear. Deletions cut 0 bases from V and 2 bases from J, with 8 bases between. The CDR3 contains 15 residues. Germline CDR1 is MNHNY and CDR2 is SVGAGI (reference sequence). The CDR3 DNA reads as TGTGCCAGCAGTTACTCTTTTAGCTCCAAAAACATTCAGTACTTC. Its protein is CASSYSFSSKNIQYF.

This clone was seen more than once but under ten times. V gene TRBV18 combines with J gene TRBJ2-2, with D unclear. V was shortened by 2 bases and J by 0 bases, with 10 bases between the two germline ends. Germline-derived CDR1 and CDR2 are KGHSH and LQKENI. CDR3 size: 16 residues. CDR3: CASSPSLPPNTGELFF. CDR3 coding DNA: TGTGCCAGCTCACCATCTTTACCGCCGAACACCGGGGAGCTGTTTTTT.

This clone is a singleton in its sample. This chain connects TRBV4-1 to TRBJ1-3; weak D call: TRBD1 (5 bases). Germline CDR1 is MGHRA and CDR2 is YSYEKL. The CDR3 is 17 amino acids. Trimming left V 4 bases short and J 0 bases short, with 16 bases between. Here the CDR3 reads CASSPRGSFLSGNTIYF. The DNA for the CDR3 is TGCGCCAGCAGCCCTCGGGGCAGCTTCCTCTCTGGAAACACCATATATTTT.

The genes are TRBV7-6 and TRBJ1-1; unclear D gene. Trimming left V 0 bases short and J 5 bases short, with 7 bases between. This CDR3 comprises 13 residues. The germline gives CDR1 SGHVS, CDR2 FNYEAQ. In nucleotides, the CDR3 is TGTGCCAGCAGCTTAGCTCCAATGACTGAAGCTTTCTTT. It encodes CASSLAPMTEAFF. Filled out from reference TRBV7-6 and TRBJ1-1, the complete variable domain reads GAGVSQSPRYKVTKRGQDVALRCDPISGHVSLYWYRQALGQGPEFLTYFNYEAQQDKSGLPNDRFSAERPEGSISTLTIQRTEQRDSAMYRCASSLAPMTEAFFGQGTRLTVV.

This chain uses TRBV6-4 with TRBJ1-1; D gene uncertain. Trimming removed 3 bases from V and 6 bases from J, with 11 bases in between. This CDR3 is 13 amino acids long. CDR1 is MRHNA and CDR2 is SNTAGT in the germline V gene. CDR3 protein: CASSEDREAEAFF. In DNA form, the CDR3 reads TGTGCCAGCAGTGAAGACCGGGAGGCTGAAGCTTTCTTT.

The chain is built from TRBV15 and TRBJ2-3; 13 positions match TRBD2. Germline V gene sequence: CDR1 LNHNV, CDR2 YYDKDF (reference sequence). V was clipped by 1 base and J by 2 bases; unmatched bases: 15. The CDR3 runs to 21 residues. The chain's CDR3 is CATSRVPWTSGRSILTDTQYF. CDR3 bases: TGTGCCACCAGCAGAGTCCCTTGGACTAGCGGGAGATCGATCCTCACAGATACGCAGTATTTT.

The V gene is TRBV6-5, the J gene TRBJ1-2; TRBD1 matches 7 bases. Trimming took 8 bases from V and 5 from J; bases not matched to a gene: 8. In germline, CDR1 is MNHEY, CDR2 SVGAGI. The CDR3 sequence is 13 residues long. This CDR3 is CASAAGGAYGYTF. The CDR3, as DNA: TGTGCCAGCGCGGCAGGGGGGGCATATGGCTACACCTTC.

The V call is TRBV10-2, the J call TRBJ2-7; D not resolved. This CDR3 region has 14 residues. V lost 7 bases and J 1 base, leaving 14 bases between the germline ends. Germline V gene sequence: CDR1 WSHSY, CDR2 SAAADI. The CDR3, as DNA: TGCGCCAGCACTGACTCCCTCCCTTCCTACGAGCAGTACTTC. It encodes CASTDSLPSYEQYF.

This chain uses TRBV30 with TRBJ1-1, with D possibly being TRBD1 (5 bases). This CDR3 has 15 amino acids. The V end was cut by 2 bases, the J end by 0 bases, with 13 bases between. Germline CDR1 and CDR2: GTSNPN and SVGIG (reference sequence). CDR3 sequence: CAWSWISDMNTEAFF. In DNA form, the CDR3 reads TGTGCCTGGAGTTGGATTTCGGACATGAACACTGAAGCTTTCTTT.

This rearrangement joins TRBV5-1 to TRBJ1-4; D is possibly TRBD1 (6 bases). V was clipped by 1 base and J by 4 bases, with 8 bases between them. The germline CDR1 and CDR2 sequences are SGHRS and YFSETQ. The CDR3 consists of 14 residues. The CDR3 DNA reads TGCGCCAGCAGCTTGACAGGGAGTAATGAAAAACTGTTTTTT. This gives the protein CASSLTGSNEKLFF.

The chain is built from TRBV25-1 and TRBJ1-1; 9 positions match TRBD1. The germline CDR1 and CDR2 sequences are MGHDK and SYGVNS. The CDR3 runs to 13 residues. The junction had 4 bases not matched to a gene; V was cut back by 6 bases and J by 5 bases. The CDR3 nucleotides are TGTGCCAGCAGGGACAGGGGCACTACTGAAGCTTTCTTT. Its translation is CASRDRGTTEAFF.

This clone showed up just a few times. The chain joins TRBV5-1 to TRBJ1-2; D is uncertain. This CDR3 is built from 15 residues. Trimming took 0 bases from V and 0 from J, leaving 9 bases between them. Looked up from germline, CDR1 is SGHRS and CDR2 is YFSETQ. The CDR3 loop is CASSLGPKTNYGYTF. As DNA, the CDR3 is TGCGCCAGCAGCTTGGGACCGAAAACTAACTATGGCTACACCTTC.